The sequence of this T cell receptor beta chain was determined in a study of T cell responses to AZD1222 COVID-19 vaccine. CDR1 and CDR2 (germline): MDHEN, SYDVKM. With 2 bases removed from V and 0 bases from J, the gap between germline ends came to 7 bases. This CDR3 has 14 amino acids. About this clone: Its specificity is not known.

TCRdb keeps only in-frame clones here, not all; method: immunoSEQ multiplex PCR. The table includes some 140,000 clones, roughly 90% detected once. Study-level results: Among the donors, most were white British and more were female, and clonal diversity was possibly underestimated. The CD4 TCRs associated with vaccination extended across spike and predominated at 160-218 and 743-854. Spike-specific TCRs gained breadth and depth after people received two AZD1222 doses.

This sequence was found in an adult in good health. Sequencing used peripheral blood, obtained on day 0 of AZD1222 vaccination. The chain uses TRBV28 and TRBJ1-1, with unresolved D. The CDR3 DNA is TGTGCCAGCAGTTTAGCTTTTATGAACACTGAAGCTTTCTTT. Protein sequence: CASSLAFMNTEAFF. Full variable domain (remainder filled in from reference TRBV28 and TRBJ1-1): DVKVTQSSRYLVKRTGEKVFLECVQDMDHENMFWYRQDPGLGLRLIYFSYDVKMKEKGDIPEGYSVSREKKERFSLILESASTNQTSMYLCASSLAFMNTEAFFGQGTRLTVV.